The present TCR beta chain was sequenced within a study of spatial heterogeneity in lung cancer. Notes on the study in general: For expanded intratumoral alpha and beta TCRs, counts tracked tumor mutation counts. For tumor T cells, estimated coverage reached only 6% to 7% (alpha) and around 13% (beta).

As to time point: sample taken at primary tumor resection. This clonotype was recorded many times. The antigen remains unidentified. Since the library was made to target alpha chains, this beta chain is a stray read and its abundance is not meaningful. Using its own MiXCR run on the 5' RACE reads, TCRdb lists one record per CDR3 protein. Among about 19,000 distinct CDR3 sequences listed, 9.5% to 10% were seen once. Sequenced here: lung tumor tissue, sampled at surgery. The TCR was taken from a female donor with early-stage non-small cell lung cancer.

Here the CDR3 reads CAIGTENYGYTF. DNA for the CDR3: TGTGCCATCGGCACCGAAAACTATGGCTACACCTTC. The chain recombines TRBV6-2 or TRBV6-3 with TRBJ1-2; D unclear. The CDR3 totals 12 residues. The V gene lost 10 bases and the J gene lost 2 bases, with 11 bases spanning the gap. Germline V CDR1 and CDR2: MNHEY, SVGEGT.